This entry lists 25 T cell receptor beta chains sequenced from one sample in a study of shared clonotypes between healthy human individuals. Assay used: immunoSEQ multiplex PCR; TCRdb lists only in-frame clones, some missing. Of 2 million to 2.5 million clones listed, 95% are singletons. Material for sequencing was naive CD4+ T cells sorted from blood. Documented subset: CD45RA+ positively selected. The receptors were gathered from a man younger than 30 in good health.

The V call is TRBV7-9, the J call TRBJ1-2; D is ambiguous. Germline loops: CDR1 SEHNR, CDR2 FQNEAQ (reference sequence). Trimming removed 3 bases at V and 3 bases at J, with 17 bases between. The length of the CDR3 is 16 residues. CDR3 nucleotide sequence: TGTGCCAGCAGCTTTGGGAGTAACCCGACTCACTATGGCTACACCTTC. Its protein product is CASSFGSNPTHYGYTF.

CDR3 in DNA: TGTGCCAGCAGCGACAGACGGCAACCCCAAGAGACCCAGTACTTC. Its protein is CASSDRRQPQETQYF. The chain combines TRBV2 with TRBJ2-5, with D possibly being TRBD1 (5 bases). Germline CDR1 and CDR2: SNHLY and FYNNEI. V was trimmed by 6 bases and J by 1 base, leaving 15 bases between them. The CDR3 runs 15 residues.

The chain links TRBV28 to TRBJ1-4; D gene unclear. Trimming removed 3 bases at V and 6 bases at J, with 11 bases between. Germline loops: CDR1 MDHEN, CDR2 SYDVKM. CDR3 length equals 14 residues. This CDR3 reads CASSLRGPDEKLFF. DNA of the CDR3: TGTGCCAGCAGTTTGCGAGGGCCCGATGAAAAACTGTTTTTT.

V gene TRBV6-1 combines with J gene TRBJ2-7, with no clear D. Germline V lookup: CDR1 MNHNS, CDR2 SASEGT. V was cut by 6 bases and J by 6 bases, with 12 bases left in between. The CDR3 sequence is 12 residues long. The DNA for the CDR3 is TGTGCCAGCAGCCCTAGACCCCCCGAGCAGTACTTC. It is translated as CASSPRPPEQYF.

The chain joins TRBV28 to TRBJ2-2, with 10 bases lining up with TRBD2. The CDR3 is 15 residues long. With V trimmed by 6 bases and J by 8 bases, 9 bases remained unmatched. From germline, CDR1 is MDHEN and CDR2 SYDVKM. The CDR3 DNA reads TGTGCCAGCAGCCCGGGACTAGCGATGACGGGGGAGCTGTTTTTT. Translating gives CASSPGLAMTGELFF.

The chain employs TRBV10-3 and TRBJ2-7; D gene unclear. The V end was cut by 7 bases, the J end by 0 bases, with 10 bases between. The CDR3 consists of 13 residues. The germline CDR1 and CDR2 sequences are ENHRY and SYGVKD. CDR3 sequence: CAIKAQSSYEQYF. In nucleotides, the CDR3 is TGTGCCATCAAGGCCCAAAGCTCCTACGAGCAGTACTTC.

For this clone: At one end, the junction sequence differs from germline, possibly due to a read error. The genes are TRBV6-1 and TRBJ2-5; D is possibly TRBD1 or TRBD2 (5 bases each). Per germline, CDR1 MNHNS and CDR2 SASEGT. The CDR3 runs 13 residues. The CDR3: CASTEWGSETQYF. CDR3 in DNA: TGTGCCAGCACTGAATGGGGGAGCGAGACCCAGTACTTC.

V gene TRBV28 combines with J gene TRBJ2-7; TRBD2 agrees at 8 bases. V gave up 4 bases and J gave up 1 base; unmatched junction bases: 6. There are 15 residues in the CDR3. Germline V gene data show CDR1 as MDHEN and CDR2 as SYDVKM. The DNA of the CDR3 is TGTGCCAGCAGTTACTTGGCGGGAGGATCCTACGAGCAGTACTTC. It specifies CASSYLAGGSYEQYF.

V usage is TRBV5-4 and J usage is TRBJ2-2; D may be TRBD1 (8 bases). The germline V gene encodes CDR1 SGHNT and CDR2 YYREEE (reference sequence). V lost 1 base and J lost 5, with 15 bases in between. This CDR3 spans 16 amino acids. CDR3 protein: CASSLPTGGATGELFF. The CDR3, as DNA: TGTGCCAGCAGCTTGCCCACAGGGGGGGCGACCGGGGAGCTGTTTTTT.

This clone showed up just once. The rearrangement uses TRBV30 and TRBJ1-5, with TRBD1 identical over 7 bases. The germline V gene has CDR1 GTSNPN and CDR2 SVGIG (reference sequence). The CDR3 runs 13 residues. The junction had 5 bases not matched to a gene; V was cut back by 2 bases and J by 7 bases. CDR3 residues: CAWSSQGTQPQHF. The CDR3 DNA is TGTGCCTGGAGTTCACAGGGGACCCAGCCCCAGCATTTT.

The chain is built from TRBV18 and TRBJ2-5; D may be TRBD1 or TRBD2 (5 bases each). This CDR3 comprises 14 residues. With 2 bases removed from V and 3 bases from J, the gap between germline ends came to 10 bases. Germline assignment: CDR1 KGHSH and CDR2 LQKENI. The CDR3, as DNA: TGTGCCAGCTCACCAGGGACGGATAAAGAGACCCAGTACTTC. Protein product: CASSPGTDKETQYF.

The chain employs TRBV15 and TRBJ1-1; D is unresolved. The V and J ends lost 5 bases and 1 base respectively, with 14 bases between them. Germline CDR1 and CDR2: LNHNV and YYDKDF (reference sequence). The CDR3 is made up of 15 amino acids. In nucleotides, the CDR3 is TGTGCCACCAGCGTCGAGGCAGCCAAGAACACTGAAGCTTTCTTT. It is translated as CATSVEAAKNTEAFF.

J is TRBJ2-7 and V is TRBV6-5; TRBD1 might be the D (6 bases). The germline V gene has CDR1 MNHEY and CDR2 SVGAGI. The CDR3 loop spans 13 amino acids. V gave up 1 base and J gave up 7 bases, with 11 bases separating them. CDR3 amino acids: CASSYWQGWEQYF. The DNA for the CDR3 is TGTGCCAGCAGTTACTGGCAGGGGTGGGAGCAGTACTTC.

The chain recombines TRBV2 with TRBJ2-5, with 10 nucleotides matching TRBD1. The CDR3 loop spans 15 amino acids. Germline loops: CDR1 SNHLY, CDR2 FYNNEI. The junction had 5 bases not matched to a gene; V was cut back by 1 base and J by 6 bases. The CDR3 region has the DNA TGTGCCAGCAGTGAAGTAGGGACAGGGGATCAGACCCAGTACTTC. It is translated as CASSEVGTGDQTQYF. Supplemented by reference TRBV2 and TRBJ2-5, the full variable domain reads EPEVTQTPSHQVTQMGQEVILRCVPISNHLYFYWYRQILGQKVEFLVSFYNNEISEKSEIFDDQFSVERPDGSNFTLKIRSTKLEDSAMYFCASSEVGTGDQTQYFGPGTRLLVL.

The chain is built from TRBV18 and TRBJ2-5; D gene ambiguous. The CDR3 covers 11 residues. V lost 8 bases to trimming and J lost 1 base, with 5 bases between them. Germline V gene sequence: CDR1 KGHSH, CDR2 LQKENI. The CDR3 protein is CASGRQETQYF. Written as DNA, the CDR3 is TGTGCCAGCGGACGCCAAGAGACCCAGTACTTC.

The DNA for the CDR3 is TGTGCCAGCAGCTTAAGGTACGGGAACGATTCACCCCTCCACTTT. This sequence encodes CASSLRYGNDSPLHF. The chain uses TRBV7-2 and TRBJ1-6; D is ambiguous. This CDR3 has 15 amino acids. Germline CDR1 and CDR2: SGHTA and FQGNSA. V was shortened by 2 bases and J by 8 bases, with 13 bases between the two germline ends. Complete variable domain (other parts from reference TRBV7-2 and TRBJ1-6): GAGVSQSPSNKVTEKGKDVELRCDPISGHTALYWYRQSLGQGLEFLIYFQGNSAPDKSGLPSDRFSAERTGGSVSTLTIQRTQQEDSAVYLCASSLRYGNDSPLHFGNGTRLTVT.

The chain recombines TRBV5-1 with TRBJ1-4, with D perhaps TRBD1 (5 bases). Looked up from germline, CDR1 is SGHRS and CDR2 is YFSETQ. The CDR3 has 15 residues. Between the trimmed V and J ends, which lost 0 bases and 7 bases, there was a span of 13 bases. CDR3 in DNA: TGCGCCAGCAGCTTGGGAGATGTTGGGGGTGAAAAACTGTTTTTT. Amino acid sequence: CASSLGDVGGEKLFF. Using reference TRBV5-1 and TRBJ1-4 for the parts outside the CDR3, the full variable domain is KAGVTQTPRYLIKTRGQQVTLSCSPISGHRSVSWYQQTPGQGLQFLFEYFSETQRNKGNFPGRFSGRQFSNSRSEMNVSTLELGDSALYLCASSLGDVGGEKLFFGSGTQLSVL.

The V gene is TRBV28, the J gene TRBJ1-2; D is possibly TRBD1 (5 bases). Germline lookup yields CDR1 MDHEN and CDR2 SYDVKM. V was trimmed by 4 bases and J by 4 bases, leaving 19 bases between them. This CDR3 contains 16 residues. The DNA for the CDR3 is TGTGCCAGCAGTTCATCCGGCGGCAGGGCACCCTATGGCTACACCTTC. This translates into CASSSSGGRAPYGYTF.

The chain is built from TRBV28 and TRBJ2-5; unclear D gene. The germline V gene has CDR1 MDHEN and CDR2 SYDVKM. The CDR3 is 13 amino acids. Trimming pared 1 base from V and 1 base from J, leaving 4 bases between. CDR3 amino acids: CASSLYFQETQYF. CDR3 nucleotides: TGTGCCAGCAGTTTATACTTCCAAGAGACCCAGTACTTC. Looking up the rest from reference TRBV28 and TRBJ2-5 gives the full variable domain: DVKVTQSSRYLVKRTGEKVFLECVQDMDHENMFWYRQDPGLGLRLIYFSYDVKMKEKGDIPEGYSVSREKKERFSLILESASTNQTSMYLCASSLYFQETQYFGPGTRLLVL.

Concerning this clone: Other DNA sequences in this sample translate to the same CDR3. V and J are TRBV30 and TRBJ1-5, with D maybe TRBD1 (6 bases). CDR1 is GTSNPN, CDR2 SVGIG, per germline (reference sequence). The V end lost 3 bases, the J end lost 4 bases, and 10 bases lay between the germline ends. The CDR3 spans 13 residues. The CDR3 nucleotides are TGTGCCTGGAGGGGGGCAGGGAATCAGCCCCAGCATTTT. Translated, it gives CAWRGAGNQPQHF.

The gene calls are TRBV6-5 and TRBJ1-6, with a tentative D call TRBD1 (6 bases). This CDR3 is built from 15 residues. V was cut by 2 bases and J by 10 bases, with 15 bases left in between. Per the germline V gene, CDR1 is MNHEY and CDR2 is SVGAGI. The CDR3 coding sequence is TGTGCCAGCAGTTACGGTGACAGGTTAAACTCACCCCTCCACTTT. It is translated as CASSYGDRLNSPLHF.

This chain links TRBV6-6 with TRBJ2-7; D perhaps matches TRBD1 (6 bases). Germline V gene sequence: CDR1 MNHNY, CDR2 SVGAGI (reference sequence). V was trimmed by 3 bases and J by 5 bases, leaving 14 bases between them. This CDR3 has 14 amino acids. CDR3 residues: CASSYPQGRDEQYF. The CDR3 nucleotides are TGTGCCAGCAGTTATCCCCAGGGGCGGGACGAGCAGTACTTC.

This chain uses TRBV18 with TRBJ2-7, with unresolved D. Germline assignment: CDR1 KGHSH and CDR2 LQKENI. The CDR3 totals 15 residues. Trimming shortened V by 0 bases and J by 7 bases, and 16 bases separated the two germline ends. The CDR3 loop reads CASSPPGKGIREQYF. CDR3 bases: TGTGCCAGCTCACCACCGGGAAAGGGCATAAGGGAGCAGTACTTC.

The J gene is TRBJ1-1, the V gene TRBV19, with TRBD1 matching over 7 bases. The CDR3 runs to 14 residues. In germline, CDR1 is LNHDA, CDR2 SQIVND (reference sequence). Trimming cost V 5 bases and J 5 bases; bases outside gene matches: 8. This CDR3 is CASSDETGFTEAFF. CDR3 nucleotide sequence: TGTGCCAGTAGTGACGAGACAGGGTTTACTGAAGCTTTCTTT.

V gene TRBV5-1 combines with J gene TRBJ1-1, with D uncertain. Germline CDR1 and CDR2: SGHRS and YFSETQ. CDR3 size: 14 residues. Trimming pared 4 bases from V and 1 base from J, leaving 11 bases between. Written as DNA, the CDR3 is TGCGCCAGCAGCGCCACAAGATGGAACACTGAAGCTTTCTTT. It is translated as CASSATRWNTEAFF.